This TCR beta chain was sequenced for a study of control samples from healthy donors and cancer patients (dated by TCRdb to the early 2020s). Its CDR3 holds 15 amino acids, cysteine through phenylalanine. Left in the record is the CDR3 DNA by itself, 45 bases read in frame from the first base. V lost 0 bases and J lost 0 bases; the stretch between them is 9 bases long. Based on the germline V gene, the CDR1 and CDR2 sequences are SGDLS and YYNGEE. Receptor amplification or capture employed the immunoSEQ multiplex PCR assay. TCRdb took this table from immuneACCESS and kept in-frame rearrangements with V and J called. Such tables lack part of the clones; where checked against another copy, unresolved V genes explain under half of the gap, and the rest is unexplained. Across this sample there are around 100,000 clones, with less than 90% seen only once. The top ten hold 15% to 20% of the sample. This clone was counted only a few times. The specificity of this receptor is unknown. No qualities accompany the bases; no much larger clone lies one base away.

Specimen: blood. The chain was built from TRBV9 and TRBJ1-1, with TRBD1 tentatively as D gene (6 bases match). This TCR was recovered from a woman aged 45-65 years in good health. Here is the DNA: TGTGCCAGCAGCGTAGGGCAGGGGATGAACACTGAAGCTTTCTTT. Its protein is CASSVGQGMNTEAFF. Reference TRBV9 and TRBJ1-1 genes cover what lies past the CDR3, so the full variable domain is DSGVTQTPKHLITATGQRVTLRCSPRSGDLSVYWYQQSLDQGLQFLIQYYNGEERAKGNILERFSAQQFPDLHSELNLSSLELGDSALYFCASSVGQGMNTEAFFGQGTRLTVV.